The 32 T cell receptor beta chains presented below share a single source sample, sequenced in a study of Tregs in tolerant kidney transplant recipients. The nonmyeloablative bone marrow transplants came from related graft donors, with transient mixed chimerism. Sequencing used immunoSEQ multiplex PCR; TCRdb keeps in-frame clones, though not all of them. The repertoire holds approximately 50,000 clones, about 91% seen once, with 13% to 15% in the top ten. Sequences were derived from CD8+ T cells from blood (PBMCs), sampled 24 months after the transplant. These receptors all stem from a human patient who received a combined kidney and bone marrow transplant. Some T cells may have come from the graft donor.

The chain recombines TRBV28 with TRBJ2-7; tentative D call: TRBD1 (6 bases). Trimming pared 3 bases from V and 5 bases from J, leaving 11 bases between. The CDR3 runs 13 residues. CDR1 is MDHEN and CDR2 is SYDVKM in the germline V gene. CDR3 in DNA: TGTGCCAGCAGTTTGGTACAGGGCGACGAGCAGTACTTC. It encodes CASSLVQGDEQYF.

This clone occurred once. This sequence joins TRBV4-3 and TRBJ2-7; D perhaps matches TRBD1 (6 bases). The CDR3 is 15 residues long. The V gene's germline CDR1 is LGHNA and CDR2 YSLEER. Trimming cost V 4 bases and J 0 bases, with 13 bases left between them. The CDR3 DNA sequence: TGCGCCAGCAGCCCCGGGACATCGAGCTCCTACGAGCAGTACTTC. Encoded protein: CASSPGTSSSYEQYF.

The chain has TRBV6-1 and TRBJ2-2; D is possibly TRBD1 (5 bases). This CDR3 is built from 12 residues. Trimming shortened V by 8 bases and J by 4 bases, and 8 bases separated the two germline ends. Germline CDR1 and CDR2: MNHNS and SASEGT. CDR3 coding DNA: TGTGCCAGCTTAGGGGTCACCGGGGAGCTGTTTTTT. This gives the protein CASLGVTGELFF.

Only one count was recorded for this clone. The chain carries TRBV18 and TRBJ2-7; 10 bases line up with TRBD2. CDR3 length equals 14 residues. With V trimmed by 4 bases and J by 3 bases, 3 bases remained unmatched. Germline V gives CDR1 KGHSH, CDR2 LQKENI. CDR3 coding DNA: TGTGCCAGCTCACTAGCGGGAGGAGGCTACGAGCAGTACTTC. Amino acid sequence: CASSLAGGGYEQYF.

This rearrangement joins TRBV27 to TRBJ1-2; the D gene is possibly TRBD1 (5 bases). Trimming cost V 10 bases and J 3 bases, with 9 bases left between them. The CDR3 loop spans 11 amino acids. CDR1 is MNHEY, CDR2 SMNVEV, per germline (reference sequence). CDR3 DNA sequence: TGTGCCACCAGGGACTACTATGGCTACACCTTC. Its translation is CATRDYYGYTF.

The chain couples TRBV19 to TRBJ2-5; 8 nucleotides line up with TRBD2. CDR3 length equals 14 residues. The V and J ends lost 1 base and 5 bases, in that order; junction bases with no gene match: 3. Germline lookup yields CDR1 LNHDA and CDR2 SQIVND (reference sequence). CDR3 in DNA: TGTGCCAGTAGTATAGCGGGGGGGGCGGAGACCCAGTACTTC. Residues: CASSIAGGAETQYF.

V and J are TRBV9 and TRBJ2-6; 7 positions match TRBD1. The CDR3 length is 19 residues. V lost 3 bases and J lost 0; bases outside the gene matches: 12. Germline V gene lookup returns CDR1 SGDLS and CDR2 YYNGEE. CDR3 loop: CASSADRDRVNSGANVLTF. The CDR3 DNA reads TGTGCCAGCAGCGCGGACCGGGACAGAGTAAACTCTGGGGCCAACGTCCTGACTTTC.

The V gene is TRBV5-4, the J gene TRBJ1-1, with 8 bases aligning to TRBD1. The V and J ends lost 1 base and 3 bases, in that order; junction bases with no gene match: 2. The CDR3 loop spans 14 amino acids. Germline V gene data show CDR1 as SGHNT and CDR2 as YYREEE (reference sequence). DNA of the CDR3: TGTGCCAGCAGCTTGACAGGGGGGGACACTGAAGCTTTCTTT. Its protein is CASSLTGGDTEAFF.

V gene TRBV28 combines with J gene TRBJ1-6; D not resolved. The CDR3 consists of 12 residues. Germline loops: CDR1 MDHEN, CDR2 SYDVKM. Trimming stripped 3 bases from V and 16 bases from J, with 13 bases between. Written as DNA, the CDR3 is TGTGCCAGCAGTTTCCCCCTTGGGAGACTCCACTTT. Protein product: CASSFPLGRLHF. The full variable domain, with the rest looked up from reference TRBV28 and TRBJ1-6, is DVKVTQSSRYLVKRTGEKVFLECVQDMDHENMFWYRQDPGLGLRLIYFSYDVKMKEKGDIPEGYSVSREKKERFSLILESASTNQTSMYLCASSFPLGRLHFGNGTRLTVT.

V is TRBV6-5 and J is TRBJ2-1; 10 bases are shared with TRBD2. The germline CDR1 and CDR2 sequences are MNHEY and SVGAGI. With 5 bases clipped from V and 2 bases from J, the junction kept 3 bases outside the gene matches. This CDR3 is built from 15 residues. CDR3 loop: CASSPGLAAYNEQFF. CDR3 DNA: TGTGCCAGCAGTCCCGGACTAGCGGCCTACAATGAGCAGTTCTTC.

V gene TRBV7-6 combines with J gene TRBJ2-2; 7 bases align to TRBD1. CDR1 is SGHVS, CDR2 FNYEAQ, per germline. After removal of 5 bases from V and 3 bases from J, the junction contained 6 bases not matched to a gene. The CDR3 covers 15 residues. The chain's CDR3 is CASSERGPYTGELFF. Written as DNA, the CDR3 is TGTGCCAGCAGCGAAAGGGGGCCGTACACCGGGGAGCTGTTTTTT.

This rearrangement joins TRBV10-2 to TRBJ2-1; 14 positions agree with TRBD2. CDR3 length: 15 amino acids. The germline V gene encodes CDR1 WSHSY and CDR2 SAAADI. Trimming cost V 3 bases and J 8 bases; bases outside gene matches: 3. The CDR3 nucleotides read TGCGCCAGCAGTGATGGACTAGCGGGGGGCGATGAGCAGTTCTTC. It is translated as CASSDGLAGGDEQFF.

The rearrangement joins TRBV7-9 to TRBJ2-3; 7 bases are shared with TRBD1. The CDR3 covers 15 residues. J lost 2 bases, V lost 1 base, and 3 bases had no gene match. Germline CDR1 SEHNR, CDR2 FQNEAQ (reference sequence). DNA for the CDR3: TGTGCCAGCAGCTTAGGACAGGGAGTCACAGATACGCAGTATTTT. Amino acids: CASSLGQGVTDTQYF.

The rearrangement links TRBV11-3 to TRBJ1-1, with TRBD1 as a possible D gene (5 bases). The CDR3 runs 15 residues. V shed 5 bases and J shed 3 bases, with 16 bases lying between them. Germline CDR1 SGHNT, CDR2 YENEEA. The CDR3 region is CASSIPGEGDTEAFF. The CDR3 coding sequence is TGTGCCAGCAGCATCCCGGGGGAAGGGGACACTGAAGCTTTCTTT.

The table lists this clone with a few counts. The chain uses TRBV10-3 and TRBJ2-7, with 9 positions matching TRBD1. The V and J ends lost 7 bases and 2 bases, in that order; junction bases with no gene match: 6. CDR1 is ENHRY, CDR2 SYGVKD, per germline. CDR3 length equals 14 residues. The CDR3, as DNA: TGTGCCATCAAGGGACAGGGATCCCCCTACGAGCAGTACTTC. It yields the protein CAIKGQGSPYEQYF.

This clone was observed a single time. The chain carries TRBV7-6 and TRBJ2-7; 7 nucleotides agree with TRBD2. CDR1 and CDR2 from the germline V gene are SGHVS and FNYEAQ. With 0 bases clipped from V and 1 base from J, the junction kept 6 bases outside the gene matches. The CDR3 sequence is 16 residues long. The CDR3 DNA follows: TGTGCCAGCAGCTTAGCAGGCGGGGGAAGTTCCTACGAGCAGTACTTC. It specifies CASSLAGGGSSYEQYF. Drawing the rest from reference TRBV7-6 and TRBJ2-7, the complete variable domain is GAGVSQSPRYKVTKRGQDVALRCDPISGHVSLYWYRQALGQGPEFLTYFNYEAQQDKSGLPNDRFSAERPEGSISTLTIQRTEQRDSAMYRCASSLAGGGSSYEQYFGPGTRLTVT.

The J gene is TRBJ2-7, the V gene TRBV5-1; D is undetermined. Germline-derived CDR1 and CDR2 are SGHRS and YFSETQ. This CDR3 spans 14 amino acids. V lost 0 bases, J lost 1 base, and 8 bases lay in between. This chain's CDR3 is CASSLAIASYEQYF. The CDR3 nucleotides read TGCGCCAGCAGCTTGGCTATAGCATCCTACGAGCAGTACTTC.

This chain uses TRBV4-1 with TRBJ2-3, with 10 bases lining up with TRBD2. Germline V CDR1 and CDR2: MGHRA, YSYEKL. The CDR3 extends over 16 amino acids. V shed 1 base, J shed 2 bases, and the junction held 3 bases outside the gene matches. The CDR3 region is CASSQGTSGHTDTQYF. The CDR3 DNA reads TGCGCCAGCAGCCAAGGGACTAGCGGCCACACAGATACGCAGTATTTT.

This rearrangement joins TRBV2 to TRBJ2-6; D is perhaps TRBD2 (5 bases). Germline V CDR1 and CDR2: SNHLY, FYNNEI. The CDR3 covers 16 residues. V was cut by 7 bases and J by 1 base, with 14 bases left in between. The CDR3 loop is CASTRASPSGANVLTF. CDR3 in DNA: TGTGCCAGCACCCGGGCTAGCCCATCTGGGGCCAACGTCCTGACTTTC. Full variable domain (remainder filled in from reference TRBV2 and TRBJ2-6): EPEVTQTPSHQVTQMGQEVILRCVPISNHLYFYWYRQILGQKVEFLVSFYNNEISEKSEIFDDQFSVERPDGSNFTLKIRSTKLEDSAMYFCASTRASPSGANVLTFGAGSRLTVL.

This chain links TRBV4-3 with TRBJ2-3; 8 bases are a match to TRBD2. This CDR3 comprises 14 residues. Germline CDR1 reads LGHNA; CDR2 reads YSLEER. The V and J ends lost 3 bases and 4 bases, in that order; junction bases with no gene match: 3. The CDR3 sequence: CASSQGLGPDTQYF. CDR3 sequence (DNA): TGCGCCAGCAGCCAGGGACTAGGGCCAGATACGCAGTATTTT.

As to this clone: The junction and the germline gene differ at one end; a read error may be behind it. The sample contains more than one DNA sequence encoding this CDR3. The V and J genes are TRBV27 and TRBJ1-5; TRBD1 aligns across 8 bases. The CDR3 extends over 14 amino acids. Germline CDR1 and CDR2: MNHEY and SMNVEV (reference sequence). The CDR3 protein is CASSPGQGGQPQHF. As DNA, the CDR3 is TGTGCCAGCAGTCCCGGACAGGGAGGACAGCCCCAACATTTT.

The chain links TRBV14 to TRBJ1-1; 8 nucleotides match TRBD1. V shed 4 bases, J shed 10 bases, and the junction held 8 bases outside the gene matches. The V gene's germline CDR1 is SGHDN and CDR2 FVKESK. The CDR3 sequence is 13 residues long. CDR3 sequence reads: CASSPGGWGGAFF. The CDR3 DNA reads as TGTGCCAGCAGCCCAGGGGGCTGGGGGGGAGCTTTCTTT.

CDR3 loop: CASSGQLKETQYF. CDR3 DNA sequence: TGCGCCAGCAGCGGACAACTAAAAGAGACCCAGTACTTC. The rearrangement uses TRBV10-1 and TRBJ2-5; a weak D match, TRBD1 (5 bases). CDR3 length: 13 amino acids. Trimming removed 6 bases at V and 3 bases at J, with 11 bases between. Germline V CDR1 and CDR2: WNHNN, SYGVQD (reference sequence).

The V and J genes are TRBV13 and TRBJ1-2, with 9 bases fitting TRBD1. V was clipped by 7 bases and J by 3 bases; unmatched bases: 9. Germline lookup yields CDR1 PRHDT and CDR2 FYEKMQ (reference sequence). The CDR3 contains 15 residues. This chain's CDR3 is CASKVTGGSDYGYTF. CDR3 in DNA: TGTGCCAGCAAGGTGACAGGGGGATCGGACTATGGCTACACCTTC.

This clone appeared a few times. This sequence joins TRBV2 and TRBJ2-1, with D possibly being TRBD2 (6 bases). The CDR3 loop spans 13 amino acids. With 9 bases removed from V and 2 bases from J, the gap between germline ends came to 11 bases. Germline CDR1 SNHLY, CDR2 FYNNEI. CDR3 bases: TGTGCCAGTGGGGGGACGACCTACAATGAGCAGTTCTTC. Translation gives CASGGTTYNEQFF.

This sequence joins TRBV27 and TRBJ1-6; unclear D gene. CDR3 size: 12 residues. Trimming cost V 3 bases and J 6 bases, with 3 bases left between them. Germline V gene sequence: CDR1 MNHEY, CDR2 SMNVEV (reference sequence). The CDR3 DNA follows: TGTGCCAGCAGTTTCGGTAATTCACCCCTCCACTTT. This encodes CASSFGNSPLHF.

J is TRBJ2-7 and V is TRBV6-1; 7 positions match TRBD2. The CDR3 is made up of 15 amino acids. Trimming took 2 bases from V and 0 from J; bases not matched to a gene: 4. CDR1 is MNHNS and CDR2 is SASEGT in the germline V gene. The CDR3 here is CASSETGGSSYEQYF. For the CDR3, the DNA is TGTGCCAGCAGTGAAACGGGAGGCTCCTCCTACGAGCAGTACTTC.

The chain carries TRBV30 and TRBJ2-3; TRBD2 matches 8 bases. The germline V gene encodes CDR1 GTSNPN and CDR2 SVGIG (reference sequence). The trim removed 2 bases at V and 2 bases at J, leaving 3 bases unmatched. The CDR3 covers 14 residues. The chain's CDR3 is CAWSTGGHTDTQYF. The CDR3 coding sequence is TGTGCCTGGAGTACGGGGGGGCACACAGATACGCAGTATTTT.

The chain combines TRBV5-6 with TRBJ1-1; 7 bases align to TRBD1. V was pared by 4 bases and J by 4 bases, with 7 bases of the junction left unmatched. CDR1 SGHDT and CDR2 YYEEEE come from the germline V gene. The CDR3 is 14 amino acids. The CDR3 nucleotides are TGTGCCAGCAGCGTCCCGGGACAGAGCACTGAAGCTTTCTTT. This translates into CASSVPGQSTEAFF.

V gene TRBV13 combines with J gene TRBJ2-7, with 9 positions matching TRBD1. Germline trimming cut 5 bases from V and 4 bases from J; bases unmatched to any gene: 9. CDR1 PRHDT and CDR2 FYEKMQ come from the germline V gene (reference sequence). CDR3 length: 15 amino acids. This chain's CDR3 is CASSSRGQGTYEQYF. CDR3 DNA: TGTGCCAGCAGCAGTCGGGGACAGGGTACTTACGAGCAGTACTTC.

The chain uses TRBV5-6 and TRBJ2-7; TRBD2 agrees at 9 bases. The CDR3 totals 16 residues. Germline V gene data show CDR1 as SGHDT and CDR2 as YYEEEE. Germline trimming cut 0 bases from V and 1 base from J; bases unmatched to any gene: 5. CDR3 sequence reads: CASSLGGGLASYEQYF. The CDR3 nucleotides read TGTGCCAGCAGCTTGGGTGGCGGACTAGCGTCCTACGAGCAGTACTTC.

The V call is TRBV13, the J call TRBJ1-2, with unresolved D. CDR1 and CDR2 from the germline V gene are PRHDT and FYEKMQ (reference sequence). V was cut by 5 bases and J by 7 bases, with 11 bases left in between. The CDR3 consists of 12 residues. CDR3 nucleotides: TGTGCCAGCAGCCGTTTTACTCGTGGCTACACCTTC. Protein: CASSRFTRGYTF.